This entry concerns a single T cell receptor (beta chain). The antigen is unknown. This specimen comes from a study of shared clonotypes between healthy human individuals. The study's findings and limits: Sorted-subset samples were not fully sequenced, rarefaction indicated. It was the non-shared clonotypes that had lower generation probabilities than clonotypes shared by all four donors. Approximately 5% was the fraction of naive CD4 clonotypes found shared across a few donors. Memory subsets had estimated richness that was generally smaller than that of naive subsets.

Some clones are missing from TCRdb's copy, which holds only in-frame ones; the method was immunoSEQ multiplex PCR. The repertoire consists of some 790,000 clones, with 55% to 75% occurring once and the leading ten covering approximately 1.7%. The sequenced sample consisted of memory CD4+ T cells sorted from blood. Subset noted: CD45RA-negative fraction. This clonotype originated in a woman under 40 in good health.

Here the CDR3 reads CASRIAGKVDEQYF. The CDR3 nucleotides are TGCGCCAGCCGAATAGCGGGAAAAGTGGACGAGCAGTACTTC. The chain couples TRBV5-1 to TRBJ2-7, with 8 positions matching TRBD2. This CDR3 is 14 amino acids long. CDR1 is SGHRS and CDR2 is YFSETQ in the germline V gene. The V and J ends lost 7 bases and 5 bases, in that order; junction bases with no gene match: 11.